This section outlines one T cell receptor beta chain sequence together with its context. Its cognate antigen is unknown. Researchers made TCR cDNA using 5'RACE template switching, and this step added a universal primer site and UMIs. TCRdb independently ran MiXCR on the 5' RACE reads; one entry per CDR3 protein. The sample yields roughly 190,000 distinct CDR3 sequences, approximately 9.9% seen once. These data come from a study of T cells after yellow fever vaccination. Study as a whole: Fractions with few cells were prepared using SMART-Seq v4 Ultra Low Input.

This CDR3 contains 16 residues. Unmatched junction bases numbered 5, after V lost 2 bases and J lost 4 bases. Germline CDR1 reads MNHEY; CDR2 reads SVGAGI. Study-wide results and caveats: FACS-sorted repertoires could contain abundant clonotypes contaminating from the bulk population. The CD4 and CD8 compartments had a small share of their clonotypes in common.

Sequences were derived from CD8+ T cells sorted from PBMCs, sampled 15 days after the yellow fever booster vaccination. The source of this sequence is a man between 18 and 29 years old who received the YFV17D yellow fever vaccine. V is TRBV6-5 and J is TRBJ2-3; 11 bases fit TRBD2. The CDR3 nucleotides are TGTGCCAGCAGTTACCTTCTAGCGGGGGGTGCAGATACGCAGTATTTT. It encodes CASSYLLAGGADTQYF.